These T cell receptor beta chains were read from a single sample in a study of T cells after yellow fever vaccination. TCRdb re-called the 5' RACE reads through MiXCR, storing one row per CDR3 protein. The sample gives around 550,000 distinct CDR3 sequences, around 21% of which show up once; approximately 15% is in the top ten. The source material was PBMCs, sampled 15 days after the yellow fever booster vaccination. The receptor source for this set is a man under 40 who received the YFV17D yellow fever vaccine. The CDR3 runs from the conserved cysteine through the conserved F or W.

CASSPILGVTEAFF,TRBJ1-1,TRBV7-2
CASRRDLPFEQYF,TRBJ2-7,TRBV6-2/TRBV6-3
CASGLGLAGAYQETQYF,TRBJ2-5,TRBV12-5
CSALRSGLAVNTDTQYF,TRBJ2-3,TRBV20-1
CASSYLGRARGLAGARVTGELFF,TRBJ2-2,TRBV6-9
CASSLNLAGGGVEQFF,TRBJ2-1,TRBV7-2
CSAGDGRNSYNEQFF,TRBJ2-1,TRBV20-1
CASSTQLSYEQYF,TRBJ2-7,TRBV12-3/TRBV12-4
CASSLGLAGNSYNEQFF,TRBJ2-1,TRBV5-1
CSARVRGFGELFF,TRBJ2-2,TRBV20-1
CASSARALSGATQYF,TRBJ2-3,TRBV12-3/TRBV12-4
CASSLRTAIGYEQYF,TRBJ2-7,TRBV7-2
CAIRTGQGNTDTQYF,TRBJ2-3,TRBV10-3
CASSPEAGGVEQFF,TRBJ2-1,TRBV6-2/TRBV6-3
CASGRGLAGGQQRSYNEQFF,TRBJ2-1,TRBV3-1
CASSLETGRYEQYF,TRBJ2-7,TRBV7-9
CASSKTPHGNQPQHF,TRBJ1-5,TRBV7-2
CASSQGTANTEAFF,TRBJ1-1,TRBV4-3
CASSGSGSKDEQFF,TRBJ2-1,TRBV25-1
CASGLWASPAYNEQFF,TRBJ2-1,TRBV12-5
CASSPGGMQYQETQYF,TRBJ2-5,TRBV3-1
CATSRDHPYEQYF,TRBJ2-7,TRBV15
CASSLNRRETQYF,TRBJ2-5,TRBV28
CASSFTAFQETQYF,TRBJ2-5,TRBV5-1
CSARYWRTYEQYF,TRBJ2-7,TRBV20-1
CASSWGSGAYEQYF,TRBJ2-7,TRBV5-1
CASAPGEAGELFF,TRBJ2-2,TRBV7-6
CSAQTGAYEQYF,TRBJ2-7,TRBV20-1
CATSRTGFQETQYF,TRBJ2-5,TRBV15
CASSGIGTSGIGTQYF,TRBJ2-3,TRBV5-1
CASSLTGLAGVQEQYF,TRBJ2-7,TRBV7-2
CSADRGDTEAFF,TRBJ1-1,TRBV20-1
CASSPGTSGRAPDTQYF,TRBJ2-3,TRBV7-9
CASSSTAPGPQHF,TRBJ1-5,TRBV27
CSAQTGTGPTGELFF,TRBJ2-2,TRBV20-1
CASSASSGMKVEQYF,TRBJ2-7,TRBV18
CASSRIDLYNEQFF,TRBJ2-1,TRBV18
CASTRRPEGPGNEQFF,TRBJ2-1,TRBV19
CASSQRAGGYEQYF,TRBJ2-7,TRBV7-2
CACHRGREQYF,TRBJ2-7,TRBV30
CASSHGDVTEAFF,TRBJ1-1,TRBV6-5
CASTPRGGPDTQYF,TRBJ2-3,TRBV7-2
CSARAGGNTEAFF,TRBJ1-1,TRBV20-1
CAIRLAGGDTQYF,TRBJ2-3,TRBV10-3
CASSVTGAGVDEQYF,TRBJ2-7,TRBV5-6
CASSQSTGTSLYAYEQYF,TRBJ2-7,TRBV6-5
CASSRDRAYNEQFF,TRBJ2-1,TRBV7-2